Reported below is one TCR beta chain. Its antigen specificity is not known. No base-level quality is on record; no much larger clone is a single base apart. Collaborating institutions collected whole blood in K2EDTA tubes following their own protocols. For TCRbeta analysis, collaborators shipped samples as frozen whole blood, isolated PBMCs, or DNA extracted from either of those sample types. The data were taken from a study of blood T cell repertoires in COVID-19 (dated by TCRdb to 2020 to 2021). Context from the whole study: Collaborator samples came from the United States, Italy and Spain and covered acute and convalescent phases of COVID-19. Where available, HLA class I and class II types were taken from metadata supplied by the sample provider and were not determined by assay-based typing. The repertoires were released in a freely available public database intended as a resource for research on the immune response to SARS-CoV-2. The sample metadata nearly always contained a de-identified subject ID, COVID-19 status, age in years and sex. Samples came from the ongoing ImmuneRACE study (first 160 participants) plus 1,254 subjects from 6 global collaborators. Deeply sampled blood TCRbeta repertoires from subjects exposed to, actively infected with, or recovered from COVID-19 were included in the dataset. The material from the prospective study consisted of cDNA or gDNA derived from T cells, B-cell-depleted T cells, or PBMCs.

The study at large found these results: The quantity of clinical and demographic metadata differed by source and by participant and was supplied without curation.

TCRbeta CDR3 regions were amplified from genomic DNA using the immunoSEQ Assay, a bias-controlled multiplex PCR. The original methods were these. Nucleated cell counts per sample were estimated from amplification of reference gene primers within the assay. To quantify the absolute abundance of each unique TCRbeta CDR3 rearrangement, sequence reads were collapsed and filtered. For each sample, productive Simpson clonality was calculated by taking the square root of Simpson's diversity index across productive rearrangements. Not all clones reach the TCRdb copy of this immuneACCESS table, which keeps in-frame sequences only. Checked studies attribute under half of the gap to unresolved V genes and leave the rest unexplained. That table furnishes V, J and clone size, whereas the DNA furnished D and trimming. The sample table shows tens of thousands of clones, and roughly four fifths are seen once. Of the sample, over 7.5% is held by the ten largest clones.

V loses 2 bases, J loses 0 bases, and the germline ends lie 14 bases apart. CDR1 MGHRA and CDR2 YSYEKL were looked up in the germline V gene. The CDR3 contains 17 residues, cysteine and phenylalanine counted. Of all the DNA, just the CDR3 is kept, 51 bases in frame from base 1. This chain is built from TRBV4-1 and TRBJ2-4; TRBD1 is a possible D gene, resting on 5 matching bases. The specimen sequenced was peripheral blood. This TCR was recovered from an elderly woman with acute or convalescent COVID-19. The sequence in DNA is TGCGCCAGCAGCCAAAGCCGTCAGGGTTCAGCCAAAAACATTCAGTACTTC. It encodes CASSQSRQGSAKNIQYF.